The 9 T cell receptor beta chains reported below all come from one sample, sequenced in a study of post-analysis software for immune sequencing data. Findings of the study overall: Elevated frequency relative to controls characterized four or five TRBV segments in patients, TRBV5-6, TRBV5-1 and TRBV20-1 among them.

Their target antigens are unknown. The TCR beta cDNA libraries carried unique molecular identifiers. Each CDR3 protein gets one entry after TCRdb re-called the PCR reads with MiXCR. Of around 180,000 distinct CDR3 sequences in the sample, roughly 31% were seen once. The sequenced sample was blood. The origin of the receptors is a girl between 10 and 17 years old with multiple sclerosis.

This clonotype came up a few times. The chain is built from TRBV6-6 and TRBJ1-1; D gene unclear. This CDR3 contains 16 residues. The germline V gene has CDR1 MNHNY and CDR2 SVGAGI (reference sequence). Trimming stripped 2 bases from V and 0 bases from J, with 13 bases between. The CDR3 DNA reads TGTGCCAGCAGTTACCTTGGAGGCAGATTGAACACTGAAGCTTTCTTT. Translation gives CASSYLGGRLNTEAFF.

This clonotype has a count of ten or more. The V gene is TRBV27, the J gene TRBJ2-7; D is perhaps TRBD2 (6 bases). The germline CDR1 and CDR2 sequences are MNHEY and SMNVEV (reference sequence). V lost 2 bases to trimming and J lost 4 bases, with 18 bases between them. The CDR3 has 16 amino acids. The CDR3 reads CASSLNAGLQNYEQYF. The CDR3 coding sequence is TGTGCCAGCAGTTTAAACGCGGGACTGCAGAATTACGAGCAGTACTTC.

This clonotype appeared many times. This chain uses TRBV9 with TRBJ2-1; 8 bases agree with TRBD2. Losses at the gene ends were 8 bases for V and 2 bases for J; bases not matched to a gene: 6. Germline CDR1 reads SGDLS; CDR2 reads YYNGEE. This CDR3 is 14 amino acids long. As DNA, the CDR3 is TGTGCCAGGGGTTTAGCGGGGACCTACAATGAGCAGTTCTTC. Amino acids: CARGLAGTYNEQFF.

This clonotype was observed at least ten times. The rearrangement uses TRBV29-1 and TRBJ1-1, with D perhaps TRBD1 (5 bases). CDR1 and CDR2 (germline): SQVTM, ANQGSEA. The V end lost 5 bases, the J end lost 3 bases, and 16 bases lay between the germline ends. The CDR3 contains 14 residues. The CDR3 DNA reads as TGCAGCGTTATTTTTGGGGGACTTTACACTGAAGCTTTCTTT. The encoded protein is CSVIFGGLYTEAFF.

This clonotype was counted many times. The chain uses TRBV12-3 or TRBV12-4 and TRBJ1-1; D is unresolved. This CDR3 is 12 amino acids long. Trimming removed 3 bases from V and 4 bases from J, with 6 bases in between. The CDR3 bases are TGTGCCAGCAGTTTGTGGGTCACTGAAGCTTTCTTT. It encodes CASSLWVTEAFF.

The chain links TRBV7-6 to TRBJ2-2; D may be TRBD2 (6 bases). Trimming shortened V by 3 bases and J by 4 bases, and 12 bases separated the two germline ends. The germline gives CDR1 SGHVS, CDR2 FNYEAQ. The CDR3 sequence is 15 residues long. CDR3 amino acids: CASSFGGVITGELFF. The DNA of the CDR3 is TGTGCCAGCAGCTTCGGGGGTGTTATCACCGGGGAGCTGTTTTTT.

The rearrangement links TRBV7-2 to TRBJ2-5; no reliable D call. With the DNA end fitting TRBJ2-7 better, the J assignment may be wrong. Germline lookup yields CDR1 SGHTA and CDR2 FQGNSA. The CDR3 extends over 13 amino acids. The CDR3 region has the DNA TGTGCCAGCAGCTTAGGGCTAGTGAGCGAGCAGTACTTC. Translated: CASSLGLVSEQYF.

This clonotype was counted only a few times. The chain combines TRBV5-1 with TRBJ2-3, with D perhaps matching TRBD2 (6 bases). This CDR3 comprises 13 residues. Germline CDR1 is SGHRS and CDR2 is YFSETQ. Between the trimmed V and J ends, which lost 4 bases and 4 bases, there was a span of 10 bases. The DNA of the CDR3 is TGCGCCAGCAGCCGCGGGGATCCAGATACGCAGTATTTT. Its protein product is CASSRGDPDTQYF.

The chain's CDR3 is CASSSSRISYNEQFF. CDR3 DNA sequence: TGTGCCAGCAGCTCTTCTAGAATCTCCTACAATGAGCAGTTCTTC. The genes are TRBV11-2 and TRBJ2-1; D ambiguous. CDR1 SGHAT and CDR2 FQNNGV come from the germline V gene. This CDR3 comprises 15 residues. The germline V and J ends were trimmed by 4 bases and 0 bases, with 10 bases remaining between them.